This TCR beta chain derives from a study of T cell repertoires in cytomegalovirus infection. Study information: Public TCR beta signature analysis indicated the presence of both CMV infection and matching HLA type.

MiXCR, applied by TCRdb to the reads, yields one record per CDR3 protein. Of 150,000 to 160,000 distinct CDR3 sequences listed, less than 25% are singletons. This clonotype was sampled from a human donor in good health (CMV status not recorded). Some clones in this sample may be carry-over from other donors' samples. The specimen was PBMCs.

The CDR3, as DNA: TGTGCCAGCAGTTCCCCGGGACAGCCCTACGAGCAGTACTTC. It is translated as CASSSPGQPYEQYF. The V gene is TRBV28, the J gene TRBJ2-7; 7 positions agree with TRBD1. Trimming at V came to 4 bases and at J to 2 bases, leaving 5 bases not matched to a gene. Germline assignment: CDR1 MDHEN and CDR2 SYDVKM. CDR3 size: 14 residues.